This T cell receptor (beta chain) is drawn from a study of cytomegalovirus exposure and HLA in healthy donors. Points from the study as a whole: According to reports, the classifier identified cytomegalovirus status with high specificity and sensitivity. Associated with cytomegalovirus, according to the listing, were 150 to 200 TCR beta chains.

In regard to this clone: Its antigen is still unknown.

CDR1 and CDR2 (germline): MNHNS, SASEGT. Trimming took 2 bases from V and 5 from J, leaving 12 bases between them. This CDR3 is 15 amino acids long. Measured with immunoSEQ multiplex PCR; TCRdb has only the in-frame clones, and not every one. This sample has more than 95,000 clones, with 88% found just once. The J gene is TRBJ1-4, the V gene TRBV6-1; D not certain. Input material: PBMCs. The sequence was collected from a man aged 18-30 years in good health and CMV-seronegative. CDR3 in amino acids: CASSESEGGNEKLFF. CDR3 DNA sequence: TGTGCCAGCAGTGAATCGGAGGGTGGCAATGAAAAACTGTTTTTT.